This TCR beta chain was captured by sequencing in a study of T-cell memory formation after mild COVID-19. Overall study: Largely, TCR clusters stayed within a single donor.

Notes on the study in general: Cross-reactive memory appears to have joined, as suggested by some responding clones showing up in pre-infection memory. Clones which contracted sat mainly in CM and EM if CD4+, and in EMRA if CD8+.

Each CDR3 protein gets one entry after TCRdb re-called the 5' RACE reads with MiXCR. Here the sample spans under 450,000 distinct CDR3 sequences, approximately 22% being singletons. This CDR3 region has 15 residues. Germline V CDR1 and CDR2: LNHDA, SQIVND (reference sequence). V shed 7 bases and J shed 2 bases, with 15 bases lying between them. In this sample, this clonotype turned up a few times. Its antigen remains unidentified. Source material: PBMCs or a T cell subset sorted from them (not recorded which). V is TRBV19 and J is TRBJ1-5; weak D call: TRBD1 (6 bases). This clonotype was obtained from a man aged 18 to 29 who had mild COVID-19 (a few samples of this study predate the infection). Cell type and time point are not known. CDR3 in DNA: TGTGCCAGTACCTCCGCAGGGGTTGGCAATCAGCCCCAGCATTTT. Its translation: CASTSAGVGNQPQHF. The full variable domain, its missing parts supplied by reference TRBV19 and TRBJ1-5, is DGGITQSPKYLFRKEGQNVTLSCEQNLNHDAMYWYRQDPGQGLRLIYYSQIVNDFQKGDIAEGYSVSREKKESFPLTVTSAQKNPTAFYLCASTSAGVGNQPQHFGDGTRLSIL.